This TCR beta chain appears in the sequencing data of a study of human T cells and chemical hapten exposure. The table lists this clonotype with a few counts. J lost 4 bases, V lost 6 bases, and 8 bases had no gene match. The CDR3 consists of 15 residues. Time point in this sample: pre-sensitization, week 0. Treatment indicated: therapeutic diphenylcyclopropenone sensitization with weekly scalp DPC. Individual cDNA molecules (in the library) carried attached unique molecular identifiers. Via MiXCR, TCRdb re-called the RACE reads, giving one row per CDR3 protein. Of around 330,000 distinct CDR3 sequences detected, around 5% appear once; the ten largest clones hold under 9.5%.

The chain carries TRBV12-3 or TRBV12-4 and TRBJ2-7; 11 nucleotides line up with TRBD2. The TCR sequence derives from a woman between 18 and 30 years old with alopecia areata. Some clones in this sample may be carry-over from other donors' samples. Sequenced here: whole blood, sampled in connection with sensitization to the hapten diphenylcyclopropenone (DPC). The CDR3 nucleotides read TGTGCCAGCAGCTTTAGCGGGGGGGCCTCATACGAGCAGTACTTC. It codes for CASSFSGGASYEQYF.